This T cell receptor (beta chain) came from a study of blood T cell repertoires in COVID-19. CDR3 size: 16 residues. The V and J ends lost 0 bases and 10 bases respectively, with 17 bases between them. Germline V lookup: CDR1 SGHRS, CDR2 YFSETQ. In the authors' workflow: Estimation of nucleated cell counts was performed using reference gene primer amplification. Here immunoSEQ multiplex PCR was the method, and the copy in TCRdb shows in-frame clones only, minus some. V and J calls plus clone size are reproduced from that table; the DNA served to infer D and trimming. The data contain tens of thousands of clones, less than 90% of them seen just once; the ten biggest clones take up 25%.

The J gene is TRBJ1-6, the V gene TRBV5-1, with D tentatively TRBD1 (5 bases). The receptor was derived from a woman older than 75 with active or convalescent COVID-19. The material sequenced was peripheral blood. As DNA, the CDR3 is TGCGCCAGCAGCTTGGGTTCTGGACGGGGGGGGTCACCCCTCCACTTT. Its protein is CASSLGSGRGGSPLHF.